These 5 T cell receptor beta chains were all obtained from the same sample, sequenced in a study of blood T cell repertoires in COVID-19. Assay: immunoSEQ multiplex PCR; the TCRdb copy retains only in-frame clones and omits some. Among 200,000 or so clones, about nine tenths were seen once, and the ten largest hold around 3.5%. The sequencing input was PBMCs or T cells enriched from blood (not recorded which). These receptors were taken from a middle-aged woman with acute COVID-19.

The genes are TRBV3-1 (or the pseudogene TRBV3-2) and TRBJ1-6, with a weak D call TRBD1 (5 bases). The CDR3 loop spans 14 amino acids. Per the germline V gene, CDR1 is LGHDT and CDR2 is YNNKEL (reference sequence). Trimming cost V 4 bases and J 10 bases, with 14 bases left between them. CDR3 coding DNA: TGTGCCAGCAGCCGCGGGACTCCAGACTCACCCCTCCACTTT. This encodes CASSRGTPDSPLHF.

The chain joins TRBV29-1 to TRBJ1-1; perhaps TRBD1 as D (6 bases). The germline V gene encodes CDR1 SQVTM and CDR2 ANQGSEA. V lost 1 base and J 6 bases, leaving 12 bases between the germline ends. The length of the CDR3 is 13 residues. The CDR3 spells CSVEGGRGAEAFF. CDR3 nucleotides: TGCAGCGTTGAAGGGGGGCGAGGGGCTGAAGCTTTCTTT.

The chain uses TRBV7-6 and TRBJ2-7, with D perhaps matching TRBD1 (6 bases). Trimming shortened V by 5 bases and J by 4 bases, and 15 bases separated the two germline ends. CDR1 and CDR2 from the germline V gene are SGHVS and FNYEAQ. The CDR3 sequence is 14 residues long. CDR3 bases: TGTGCCAGCAGCCCCAGGACAGAAGGATACGAGCAGTACTTC. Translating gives CASSPRTEGYEQYF.

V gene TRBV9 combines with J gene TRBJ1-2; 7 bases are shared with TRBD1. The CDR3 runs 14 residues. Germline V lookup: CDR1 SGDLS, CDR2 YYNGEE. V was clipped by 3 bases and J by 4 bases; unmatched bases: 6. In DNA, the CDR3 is TGTGCCAGCAGCGCGCAGGGACAGATCTATGGCTACACCTTC. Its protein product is CASSAQGQIYGYTF.

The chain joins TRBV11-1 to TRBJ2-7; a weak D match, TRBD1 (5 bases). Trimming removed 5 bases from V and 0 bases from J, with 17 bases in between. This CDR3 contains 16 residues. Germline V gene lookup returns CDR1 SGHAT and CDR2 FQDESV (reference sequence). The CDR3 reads CASSPDSASSSYEQYF. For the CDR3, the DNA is TGTGCCAGCAGCCCAGACAGCGCCTCAAGCTCCTACGAGCAGTACTTC.